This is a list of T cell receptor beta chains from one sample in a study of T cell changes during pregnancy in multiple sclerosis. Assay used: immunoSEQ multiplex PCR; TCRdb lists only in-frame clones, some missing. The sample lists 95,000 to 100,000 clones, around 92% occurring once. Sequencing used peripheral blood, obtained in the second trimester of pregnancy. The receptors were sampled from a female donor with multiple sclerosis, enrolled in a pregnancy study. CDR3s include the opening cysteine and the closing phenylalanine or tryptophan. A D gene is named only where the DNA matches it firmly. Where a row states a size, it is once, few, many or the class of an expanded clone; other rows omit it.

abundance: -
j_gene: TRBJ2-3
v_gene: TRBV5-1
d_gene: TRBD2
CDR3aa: CASSLAEGRGTDTQYF
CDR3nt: TGCGCCAGCAGCTTGGCGGAAGGGAGGGGCACAGATACGCAGTATTTT

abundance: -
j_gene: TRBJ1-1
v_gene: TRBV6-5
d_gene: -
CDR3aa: CASSRGLNTEAFF
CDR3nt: TGTGCCAGCAGTAGGGGATTGAACACTGAAGCTTTCTTT

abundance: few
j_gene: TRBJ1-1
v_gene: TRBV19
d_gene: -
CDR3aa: CASSIYHRNTEAFF
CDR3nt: TGTGCCAGTAGTATATATCACAGGAACACTGAAGCTTTCTTT

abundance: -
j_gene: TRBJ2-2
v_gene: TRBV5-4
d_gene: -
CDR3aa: CASSPTRGAVGELFF
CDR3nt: TGTGCCAGCAGCCCGACCCGGGGGGCCGTCGGGGAGCTGTTTTTT

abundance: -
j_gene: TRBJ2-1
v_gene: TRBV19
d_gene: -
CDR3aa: CASSIDFGEQFF
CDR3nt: TGTGCCAGTAGTATAGATTTTGGCGAGCAGTTCTTC

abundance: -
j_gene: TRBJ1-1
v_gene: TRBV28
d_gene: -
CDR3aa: CASRPTVMNTEAFF
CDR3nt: TGTGCCAGCAGACCGACAGTTATGAACACTGAAGCTTTCTTT

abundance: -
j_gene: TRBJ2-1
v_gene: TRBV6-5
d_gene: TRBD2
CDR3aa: CASSYALAGDNEQFF
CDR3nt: TGTGCCAGCAGTTACGCACTAGCGGGGGACAATGAGCAGTTCTTC

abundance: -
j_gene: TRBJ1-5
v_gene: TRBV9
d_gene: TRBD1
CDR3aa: CASSVGPTGTGHQPQHF
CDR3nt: TGTGCCAGCAGCGTCGGCCCGACCGGGACAGGGCATCAGCCCCAGCATTTT

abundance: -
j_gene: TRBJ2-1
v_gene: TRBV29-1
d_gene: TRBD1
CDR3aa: CSGRQGGNEQFF
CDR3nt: TGCAGCGGCCGACAGGGTGGGAATGAGCAGTTCTTC

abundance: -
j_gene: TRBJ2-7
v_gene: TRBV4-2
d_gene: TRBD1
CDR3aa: CASSQGRQGYEQYF
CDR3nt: TGTGCCAGCAGCCAAGGCCGACAGGGGTACGAGCAGTACTTC

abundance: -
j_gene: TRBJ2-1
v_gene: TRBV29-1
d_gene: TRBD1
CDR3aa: CSVTGGTGTDYNEQFF
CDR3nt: TGCAGCGTTACGGGTGGGACAGGGACCGACTACAATGAGCAGTTCTTC

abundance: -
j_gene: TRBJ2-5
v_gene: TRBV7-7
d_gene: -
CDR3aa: CASSPLPRGWETQYF
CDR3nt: TGTGCTAGCAGCCCACTGCCAAGGGGCTGGGAGACCCAGTACTTC

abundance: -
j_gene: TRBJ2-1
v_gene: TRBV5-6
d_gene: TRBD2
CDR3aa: CASSFSGRANEQFF
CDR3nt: TGTGCCAGCAGCTTTAGCGGGAGGGCCAATGAGCAGTTCTTC

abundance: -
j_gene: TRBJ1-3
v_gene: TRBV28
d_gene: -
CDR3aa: CASSLLAGNTIYF
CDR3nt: TGTGCCAGCAGTTTATTAGCTGGAAACACCATATATTTT

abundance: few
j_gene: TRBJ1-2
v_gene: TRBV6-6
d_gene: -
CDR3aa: CASITGNPQDYGYTF
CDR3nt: TGTGCCAGCATTACAGGAAACCCCCAGGACTATGGCTACACCTTC

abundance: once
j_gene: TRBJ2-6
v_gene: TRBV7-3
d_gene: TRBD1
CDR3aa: CASSVTGTALSGANVLTF
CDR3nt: TGTGCCAGCAGCGTAACCGGGACAGCACTTTCTGGGGCCAACGTCCTGACTTTC

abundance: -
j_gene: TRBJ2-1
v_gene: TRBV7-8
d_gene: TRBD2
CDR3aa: CASSLAPREVYNEQFF
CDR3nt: TGTGCCAGCAGCTTAGCCCCTCGGGAGGTCTACAATGAGCAGTTCTTC

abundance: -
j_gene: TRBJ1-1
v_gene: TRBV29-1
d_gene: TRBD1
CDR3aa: CSVERGPSMNTEAFF
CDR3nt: TGCAGCGTTGAGAGGGGGCCCTCCATGAACACTGAAGCTTTCTTT

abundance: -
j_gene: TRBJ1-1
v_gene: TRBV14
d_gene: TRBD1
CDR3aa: CASSQASGTGRAFF
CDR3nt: TGTGCCAGCAGCCAAGCCTCGGGGACAGGGAGAGCTTTCTTT

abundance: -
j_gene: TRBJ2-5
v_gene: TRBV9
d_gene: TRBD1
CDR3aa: CASSPRDRAQETQYF
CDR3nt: TGTGCCAGCAGCCCCCGGGACAGGGCCCAAGAGACCCAGTACTTC

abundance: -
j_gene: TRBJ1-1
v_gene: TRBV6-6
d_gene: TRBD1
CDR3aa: CASRATPGQALSEAFF
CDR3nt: TGTGCCAGCAGGGCTACGCCTGGACAGGCTCTTAGTGAAGCTTTCTTT

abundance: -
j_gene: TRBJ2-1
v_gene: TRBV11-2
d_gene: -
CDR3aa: CASSSLIRQCNEQFF
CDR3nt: TGTGCCAGCAGCTCCCTCATCAGACAGTGCAATGAGCAGTTCTTC

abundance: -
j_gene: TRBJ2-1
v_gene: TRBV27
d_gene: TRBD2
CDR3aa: CASSFTSGVYNEQFF
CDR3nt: TGTGCCAGCAGTTTCACTAGCGGGGTCTACAATGAGCAGTTCTTC

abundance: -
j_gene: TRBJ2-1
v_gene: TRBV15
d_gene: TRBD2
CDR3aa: CATSSNLFSGSISYNEQFF
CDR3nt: TGTGCCACCAGCAGTAACCTTTTTAGCGGGAGTATTTCCTACAATGAGCAGTTCTTC

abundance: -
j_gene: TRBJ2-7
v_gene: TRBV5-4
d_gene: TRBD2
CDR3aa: CASKPTGGGSYEQYF
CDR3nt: TGTGCCAGCAAACCGACGGGAGGGGGCTCCTACGAGCAGTACTTC

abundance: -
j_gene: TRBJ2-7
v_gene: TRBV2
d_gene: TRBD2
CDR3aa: CASSESSGAYEQYF
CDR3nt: TGTGCCAGCAGTGAATCCAGCGGGGCTTACGAGCAGTACTTC

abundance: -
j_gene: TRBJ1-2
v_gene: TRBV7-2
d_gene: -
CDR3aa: CASSSGAQRDYGYTF
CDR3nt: TGTGCCAGCAGCTCGGGAGCTCAAAGGGACTATGGCTACACCTTC

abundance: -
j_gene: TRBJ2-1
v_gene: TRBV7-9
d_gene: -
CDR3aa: CASSLGTGAGNEQFF
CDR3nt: TGTGCCAGCAGCTTAGGGACGGGAGCCGGCAATGAGCAGTTCTTC

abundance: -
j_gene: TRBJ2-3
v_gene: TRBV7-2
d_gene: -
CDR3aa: CASRLATHTSSTDTQYF
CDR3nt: TGTGCCAGCAGACTTGCGACACATACTTCTAGCACAGATACGCAGTATTTT

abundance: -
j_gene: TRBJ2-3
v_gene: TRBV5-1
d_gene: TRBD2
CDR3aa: CASRTSGTQDTQYF
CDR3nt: TGCGCCAGCCGGACTAGCGGGACACAAGATACGCAGTATTTT

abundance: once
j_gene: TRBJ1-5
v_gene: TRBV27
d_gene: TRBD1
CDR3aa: CASSAGTGQPRGNQPQHF
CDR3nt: TGTGCCAGCTCGGCCGGGACAGGCCAACCAAGGGGGAATCAGCCCCAGCATTTT

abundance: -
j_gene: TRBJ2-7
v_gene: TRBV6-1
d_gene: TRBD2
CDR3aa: CAGSREALYEQYF
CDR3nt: TGTGCCGGATCGCGGGAGGCCCTCTACGAGCAGTACTTC

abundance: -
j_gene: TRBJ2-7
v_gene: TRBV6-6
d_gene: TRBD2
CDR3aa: CASSYGAGGGEQYF
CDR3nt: TGTGCCAGCAGTTACGGGGCGGGGGGCGGCGAGCAGTACTTC

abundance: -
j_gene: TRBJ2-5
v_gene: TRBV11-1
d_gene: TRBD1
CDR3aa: CASSSMSDRGWRETQYF
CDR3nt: TGTGCCAGCAGCTCGATGTCCGACAGGGGTTGGAGAGAGACCCAGTACTTC

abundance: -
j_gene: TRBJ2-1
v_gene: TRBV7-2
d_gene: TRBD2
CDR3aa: CASSWARESNEQFF
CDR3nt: TGTGCCAGCAGCTGGGCGCGGGAGAGCAATGAGCAGTTCTTC

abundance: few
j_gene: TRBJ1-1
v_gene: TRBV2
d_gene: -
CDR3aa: CASSERGFGTEAFF
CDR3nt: TGTGCCAGCAGTGAAAGGGGGTTCGGTACTGAAGCTTTCTTT

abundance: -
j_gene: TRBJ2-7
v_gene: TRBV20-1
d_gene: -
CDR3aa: CSATQLGEQYF
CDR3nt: TGCAGTGCTACTCAACTTGGCGAGCAGTACTTC

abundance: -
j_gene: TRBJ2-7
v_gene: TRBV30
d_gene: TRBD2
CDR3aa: CAWKASGGGEQYF
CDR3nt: TGTGCCTGGAAGGCTAGCGGAGGAGGGGAGCAGTACTTC

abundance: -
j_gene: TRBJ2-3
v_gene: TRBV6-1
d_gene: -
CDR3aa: CASRLDNGDTQYF
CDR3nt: TGTGCCAGCAGGCTGGACAATGGAGATACGCAGTATTTT

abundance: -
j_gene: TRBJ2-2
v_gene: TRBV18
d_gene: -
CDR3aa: CASSSLPSDSGELFF
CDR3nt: TGTGCCAGCTCAAGTCTACCTAGCGACTCCGGGGAGCTGTTTTTT

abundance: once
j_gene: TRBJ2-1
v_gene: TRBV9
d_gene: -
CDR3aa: CASSVTGKFSNEQFF
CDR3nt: TGTGCCAGCAGCGTGACAGGAAAATTCTCCAATGAGCAGTTCTTC